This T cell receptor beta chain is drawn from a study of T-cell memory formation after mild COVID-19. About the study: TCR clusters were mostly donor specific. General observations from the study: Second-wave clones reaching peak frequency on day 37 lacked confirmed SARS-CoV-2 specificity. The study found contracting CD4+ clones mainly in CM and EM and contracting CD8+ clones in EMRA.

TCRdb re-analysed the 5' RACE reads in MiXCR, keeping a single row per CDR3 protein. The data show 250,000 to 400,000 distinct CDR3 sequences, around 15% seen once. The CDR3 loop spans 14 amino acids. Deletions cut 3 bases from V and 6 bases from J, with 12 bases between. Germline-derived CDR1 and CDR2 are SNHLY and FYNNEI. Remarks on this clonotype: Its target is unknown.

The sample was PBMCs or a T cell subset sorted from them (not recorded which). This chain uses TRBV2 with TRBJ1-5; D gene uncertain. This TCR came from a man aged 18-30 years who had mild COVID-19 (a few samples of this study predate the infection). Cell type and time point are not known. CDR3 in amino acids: CASSDLTRGQPQHF. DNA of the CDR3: TGTGCCAGCAGTGATTTGACGCGGGGTCAGCCCCAGCATTTT.